The next 12 T cell receptor beta chains were all read from a single sample in a study of CD4 T cells in relation to SARS-CoV-2 and coronaviruses. Clones were read by immunoSEQ multiplex PCR, and TCRdb kept only the in-frame ones, dropping some. Among about 15,000 clones listed, 75% to 85% were seen once. These TCRs are of unknown antigen specificity. The unexposed donors gave CD4+ T cells in about 2011-2019, prior to COVID-19. Isolation of CD4+ T cells took place after about 10 days in culture. Sequenced sample: CD4+ T cells from PBMCs, cultured in vitro. The receptors originated from a human donor in good health.

V and J are TRBV6-5 and TRBJ1-5; 9 nucleotides match TRBD1. Germline CDR1 MNHEY, CDR2 SVGAGI. This CDR3 is built from 14 residues. J lost 6 bases, V lost 6 bases, and 6 bases had no gene match. The CDR3 bases are TGTGCCAGCAGCCTGGACAGGGGTGCTCAGCCCCAGCATTTT. Translating gives CASSLDRGAQPQHF.

V gene TRBV28 combines with J gene TRBJ1-6; D is undetermined. V shed 7 bases and J shed 13 bases, with 11 bases lying between them. The CDR3 has 11 residues. Germline V gene data show CDR1 as MDHEN and CDR2 as SYDVKM. CDR3 sequence (DNA): TGTGCCAGCACCACCCTTATGCCCCTCCACTTT. Its protein product is CASTTLMPLHF.

This chain joins TRBV3-1 (or the pseudogene TRBV3-2) and TRBJ2-2, with a tentative D call TRBD1 (6 bases). The germline gives CDR1 LGHDT, CDR2 YNNKEL (reference sequence). Trimming took 4 bases from V and 5 from J, leaving 17 bases between them. This CDR3 is 16 amino acids long. This CDR3 is CASSLSGWGTTGELFF. The CDR3 DNA reads as TGTGCCAGCAGCCTTTCAGGGTGGGGGACAACCGGGGAGCTGTTTTTT.

In its sample, this clone was seen once. The chain combines TRBV18 with TRBJ1-1, with D hard to call. The CDR3 is made up of 15 amino acids. With 7 bases removed from V and 1 base from J, the gap between germline ends came to 16 bases. Germline-derived CDR1 and CDR2 are KGHSH and LQKENI. In DNA form, the CDR3 reads TGTGCCAGCTGCCCTTTGGAGGTCCGGAACACTGAAGCTTTCTTT. Amino acid sequence: CASCPLEVRNTEAFF.

The rearrangement uses TRBV4-3 and TRBJ1-2; D unclear. Trimming shortened V by 0 bases and J by 6 bases, and 17 bases separated the two germline ends. The germline gives CDR1 LGHNA, CDR2 YSLEER. The CDR3 loop spans 16 amino acids. CDR3 in amino acids: CASSQDLGPQYNGYTF. CDR3 in DNA: TGCGCCAGCAGCCAAGATCTGGGCCCACAGTATAATGGCTACACCTTC.

The sample holds a few counts of this clone. The rearrangement joins TRBV7-9 to TRBJ2-2, with 9 bases matching TRBD1. V gave up 4 bases and J gave up 0 bases; unmatched junction bases: 3. Germline V gene sequence: CDR1 SEHNR, CDR2 FQNEAQ (reference sequence). This CDR3 is 16 amino acids long. The CDR3 nucleotides read TGTGCCAGCAGCTCTAGGACAGGGGCGAACACCGGGGAGCTGTTTTTT. It specifies CASSSRTGANTGELFF.

The rearrangement joins TRBV19 to TRBJ1-6; D is unresolved. CDR1 and CDR2 (germline): LNHDA, SQIVND (reference sequence). V dropped 7 bases and J dropped 5 bases, with 12 bases sitting between them. The CDR3 is 14 residues long. The CDR3 bases are TGTGCCAGTACTACCAGACAAGATAATTCACCCCTCCACTTT. Translation gives CASTTRQDNSPLHF.

V is TRBV21-1 and J is TRBJ1-4. TRBV21-1 is a listed pseudogene. This CDR3 is 17 amino acids long. The CDR3 loop reads CASIPRGALSTNEKLFF. CDR3 bases: TGTGCCAGCATTCCAAGGGGGGCTCTATCAACTAATGAAAAACTGTTTTTT.

The gene calls are TRBV12-5 and TRBJ2-1; D is undetermined. Trimming cost V 1 base and J 4 bases, with 11 bases left between them. This CDR3 is 15 amino acids long. Germline-derived CDR1 and CDR2 are LGHNT and FRNRAP. CDR3 loop: CASGLAMRRYNEQFF. CDR3 nucleotide sequence: TGTGCTAGTGGTTTGGCCATGCGGCGGTACAATGAGCAGTTCTTC.

The chain links TRBV5-1 to TRBJ2-7; D is perhaps TRBD1 (6 bases). The CDR3 spans 15 residues. V shed 4 bases and J shed 4 bases, with 18 bases lying between them. In germline, CDR1 is SGHRS, CDR2 YFSETQ. Here the CDR3 reads CASSSQQGRAYEQYF. CDR3 bases: TGCGCCAGCAGCAGCCAACAGGGTCGGGCTTACGAGCAGTACTTC. Full variable domain (outside the CDR3, taken from reference TRBV5-1 and TRBJ2-7): KAGVTQTPRYLIKTRGQQVTLSCSPISGHRSVSWYQQTPGQGLQFLFEYFSETQRNKGNFPGRFSGRQFSNSRSEMNVSTLELGDSALYLCASSSQQGRAYEQYFGPGTRLTVT.

The chain joins TRBV6-6 to TRBJ1-2, with D possibly being TRBD1 (6 bases). Germline V gene lookup returns CDR1 MNHNY and CDR2 SVGAGI (reference sequence). Trimming shortened V by 10 bases and J by 2 bases, and 14 bases separated the two germline ends. The length of the CDR3 is 13 residues. CDR3 sequence (DNA): TGTGCCAACCAAAGGGGGTTCAACTATGGCTACACCTTC. Its translation: CANQRGFNYGYTF.

The J gene is TRBJ1-2, the V gene TRBV4-3; TRBD1 might be the D (6 bases). The germline CDR1 and CDR2 sequences are LGHNA and YSLEER. The CDR3 spans 14 residues. The germline V and J ends were trimmed by 1 base and 10 bases, with 16 bases remaining between them. CDR3 DNA sequence: TGCGCCAGCAGCCAAGTTTTGTGGCAGGGGATCTACACCTTC. This sequence encodes CASSQVLWQGIYTF.